This T cell receptor (beta chain) is from a study of T cell repertoires in cytomegalovirus infection. The study, taken as a whole, reports: The ex vivo response was dominated by HLA-C-restricted CMV-specific TCR beta clonotypes.

Germline CDR1 and CDR2: SGHVS and FNYEAQ. The CDR3 length is 11 residues. TCRdb independently ran MiXCR on the reads; one entry per CDR3 protein. Among about 220,000 distinct CDR3 sequences listed, 35% to 45% were seen once. Comment on this clonotype: The antigen remains unidentified.

The J gene is TRBJ1-1, the V gene TRBV7-6, with a weak D call TRBD1 (5 bases). This sample comprised CD8+ T cells from cultured PBMCs, obtained from culture after CMV antigen stimulation. The receptor was derived from a human donor in good health (CMV status not recorded). Some clones in this sample may be carry-over from other donors' samples. The CDR3 sequence: CGVRVGTEAFF. In DNA form, the CDR3 reads TGTGGCGTCAGGGTGGGCACTGAAGCTTTCTTT.